The text below deals with one T cell receptor beta chain. Germline V gene lookup returns CDR1 SGHVS and CDR2 FNYEAQ. This CDR3 has 14 residues. J lost 6 bases, V lost 2 bases, and 3 bases had no gene match. Methods used by the authors: Amplification of reference gene primers was used by the study to estimate nucleated cell counts. Here immunoSEQ multiplex PCR was the method, and the copy in TCRdb shows in-frame clones only, minus some. V, J and clone size were drawn from that table, and D and trimming were deduced from the DNA. The sample lists 150,000 to 180,000 clones; 70% to 85% were seen once. This sample is drawn from a study of blood T cell repertoires in COVID-19. Study background: Samples taken during acute and convalescent COVID-19 were collected in the United States, Italy and Spain. In each case, the material was cDNA or gDNA derived from T cells, B-cell-depleted T cells, or PBMCs.

The material sequenced was peripheral blood. The clonotype originates from an older woman with acute or convalescent COVID-19. J is TRBJ2-1 and V is TRBV7-6, with 8 bases that match TRBD2. CDR3 region: CASSLLAGTNEQFF. The CDR3 DNA reads TGTGCCAGCAGCTTATTAGCGGGGACCAATGAGCAGTTCTTC.